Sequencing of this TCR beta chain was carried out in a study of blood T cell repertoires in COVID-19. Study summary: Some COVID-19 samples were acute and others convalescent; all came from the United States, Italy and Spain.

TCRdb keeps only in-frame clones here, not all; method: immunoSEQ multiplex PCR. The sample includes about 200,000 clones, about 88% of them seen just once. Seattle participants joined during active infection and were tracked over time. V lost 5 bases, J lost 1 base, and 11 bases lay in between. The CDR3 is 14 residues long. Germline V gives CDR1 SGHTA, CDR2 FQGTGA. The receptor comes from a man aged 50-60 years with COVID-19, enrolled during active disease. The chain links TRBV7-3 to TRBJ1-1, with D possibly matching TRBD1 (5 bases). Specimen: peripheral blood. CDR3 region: CASSLQGENTEAFF. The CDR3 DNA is TGTGCCAGCAGCCTTCAAGGGGAGAACACTGAAGCTTTCTTT.